This TCR beta chain derives from a study of blood T cell repertoires in COVID-19. As for the study in general: Spain, Italy and the United States supplied samples that represented acute and convalescent COVID-19. The analysed material was cDNA or gDNA that came from T cells, B-cell-depleted T cells, or PBMCs.

In the original workflow: Amplification with reference gene primers provided the estimates of nucleated cell counts. The data were produced by immunoSEQ multiplex PCR, yet TCRdb's version contains in-frame clones alone and is incomplete. That table is the source of V, J and clone size, and D and trimming were worked out from the DNA. The data hold 150,000 or so clones, with 80% to 90% observed a single time. In germline, CDR1 is MDHEN, CDR2 SYDVKM. The CDR3 is 14 amino acids. Trimming removed 10 bases at V and 3 bases at J, with 16 bases between. This TCR was recovered from a man between 60 and 75 years old with acute or convalescent COVID-19. Input material: peripheral blood. The chain is built from TRBV28 and TRBJ1-3; possible D gene TRBD1, 5 bases. CDR3 in amino acids: CATYRLGGGNTIYF. CDR3 in DNA: TGTGCCACCTACCGGCTCGGGGGTGGAAACACCATATATTTT. Together with reference TRBV28 and TRBJ1-3, the CDR3 gives the full variable domain: DVKVTQSSRYLVKRTGEKVFLECVQDMDHENMFWYRQDPGLGLRLIYFSYDVKMKEKGDIPEGYSVSREKKERFSLILESASTNQTSMYLCATYRLGGGNTIYFGEGSWLTVV.